Presented here are 21 T cell receptor beta chains from one specimen sequenced in a study of cytomegalovirus exposure and HLA in healthy donors. PCR was performed using 60 Vbeta and 13 Jbeta primers. TCRdb keeps only in-frame clones here, not all; method: immunoSEQ multiplex PCR. The profile shows roughly 120,000 clones, roughly 70% of them singletons. Sequenced sample: PBMCs. The source is a woman in her 40s in good health and CMV-seronegative.

CDR3 amino acids: CASQGGASGELFF. The CDR3 coding sequence is TGTGCCTCCCAAGGGGGGGCAAGCGGGGAGCTGTTTTTT. The chain recombines TRBV25-1 with TRBJ2-2, with D possibly TRBD2 on 7 matching bases. Trimming took 11 bases from V and 7 from J, leaving 17 bases between them. CDR1 and CDR2 from the germline V gene are MGHDK and SYGVNS. This CDR3 spans 13 amino acids.

This clone was seen more than once but under ten times. The V and J genes are TRBV4-2 and TRBJ2-1, with a tentative D call TRBD2 (6 bases). Germline V gene data show CDR1 as LGHNA and CDR2 as YNFKEQ. The germline V and J ends were trimmed by 4 bases and 9 bases, with 13 bases remaining between them. The CDR3 consists of 13 residues. CDR3 DNA: TGTGCCAGCAGCCCTGGAAGACTAGTTGAGCAGTTCTTC. As protein: CASSPGRLVEQFF.

The chain is built from TRBV10-2 and TRBJ2-5, with 10 bases that match TRBD1. After removal of 10 bases from V and 2 bases from J, the junction contained 7 bases not matched to a gene. The CDR3 contains 14 residues. Looked up from germline, CDR1 is WSHSY and CDR2 is SAAADI. The CDR3: CATLGTGAQETQYF. CDR3 DNA: TGCGCCACCCTGGGGACAGGGGCACAAGAGACCCAGTACTTC.

V usage is TRBV7-2 and J usage is TRBJ2-7; possibly TRBD1 for D (6 bases). Germline loops: CDR1 SGHTA, CDR2 FQGNSA. Trimming stripped 2 bases from V and 5 bases from J, with 16 bases between. This CDR3 spans 15 amino acids. CDR3 region: CASSLYAGDHDEQYF. CDR3 nucleotide sequence: TGTGCCAGCAGCTTATATGCAGGGGATCACGACGAGCAGTACTTC.

The chain combines TRBV7-6 with TRBJ2-1; 8 bases are shared with TRBD1. V trimming: 2 bases; J trimming: 1 base; junction bases outside the gene matches: 13. From germline, CDR1 is SGHVS and CDR2 FNYEAQ. The CDR3 sequence is 19 residues long. CDR3 nucleotides: TGTGCCAGCAGCTTAAGGAATGCAGGGGGCACAGTTTCCTACAATGAGCAGTTCTTC. Protein: CASSLRNAGGTVSYNEQFF.

The chain has TRBV4-2 and TRBJ2-5; a weak D match, TRBD2 (6 bases). Trimming took 1 base from V and 3 from J, leaving 18 bases between them. CDR3 size: 17 residues. Germline CDR1 LGHNA, CDR2 YNFKEQ. This CDR3 is CASSQGGGWGGEETQYF. The DNA of the CDR3 is TGTGCCAGCAGCCAAGGTGGGGGGTGGGGCGGGGAAGAGACCCAGTACTTC.

The J gene is TRBJ1-5, the V gene TRBV19, with 8 bases fitting TRBD1. V gave up 7 bases and J gave up 6 bases; unmatched junction bases: 8. The CDR3 sequence is 14 residues long. Per the germline V gene, CDR1 is LNHDA and CDR2 is SQIVND (reference sequence). CDR3 residues: CASNQGAGVQPQHF. The CDR3 bases are TGTGCCAGTAACCAGGGGGCTGGTGTTCAGCCCCAGCATTTT.

The chain carries TRBV6-6 and TRBJ2-2; 11 nucleotides agree with TRBD1. Germline V lookup: CDR1 MNHNY, CDR2 SVGAGI (reference sequence). V lost 6 bases to trimming and J lost 1 base; unmatched junction nucleotides: 4. CDR3 size: 16 residues. In nucleotides, the CDR3 is TGTGCCAGCAGGCGGACAGGGGGCGAGAACACCGGGGAGCTGTTTTTT. Translated: CASRRTGGENTGELFF.

This chain connects TRBV7-3 to TRBJ2-2; 10 positions match TRBD2. V lost 4 bases to trimming and J lost 6 bases; unmatched junction nucleotides: 8. This CDR3 has 16 amino acids. Germline lookup yields CDR1 SGHTA and CDR2 FQGTGA. The CDR3 sequence is CASSSYSGGAAGELFF. CDR3 in DNA: TGTGCCAGCAGCTCCTACAGCGGGGGGGCTGCCGGGGAGCTGTTTTTT.

This sequence joins TRBV29-1 and TRBJ2-7, with a tentative D call TRBD2 (6 bases). CDR1 is SQVTM and CDR2 is ANQGSEA in the germline V gene. V lost 5 bases to trimming and J lost 2 bases, with 10 bases between them. CDR3 size: 12 residues. CDR3 amino acids: CSVPEGPYEQYF. The CDR3 nucleotides read TGCAGCGTTCCGGAGGGCCCCTACGAGCAGTACTTC.

The chain combines TRBV30 with TRBJ1-4; D is unresolved. Trimming stripped 2 bases from V and 5 bases from J, with 9 bases between. In germline, CDR1 is GTSNPN, CDR2 SVGIG (reference sequence). The CDR3 covers 13 residues. CDR3: CAWSWQSNEKLFF. The CDR3 DNA sequence: TGTGCCTGGAGTTGGCAGTCCAATGAAAAACTGTTTTTT. Drawing the rest from reference TRBV30 and TRBJ1-4, the complete variable domain is SQTIHQWPATLVQPVGSPLSLECTVEGTSNPNLYWYRQAAGRGLQLLFYSVGIGQISSEVPQNLSASRPQDRQFILSSKKLLLSDSGFYLCAWSWQSNEKLFFGSGTQLSVL.

This chain joins TRBV5-1 and TRBJ2-1, with a weak D call TRBD1 (6 bases). This CDR3 spans 14 amino acids. Trimming stripped 0 bases from V and 9 bases from J, with 13 bases between. The germline V gene has CDR1 SGHRS and CDR2 YFSETQ. CDR3 sequence (DNA): TGCGCCAGCAGCTTGGACCTTACAGGGAGTGAGCAGTTCTTC. Translating gives CASSLDLTGSEQFF.

The rearrangement joins TRBV10-2 to TRBJ2-7, with TRBD1 as a possible D gene (6 bases). This CDR3 is built from 15 residues. Germline assignment: CDR1 WSHSY and CDR2 SAAADI. The ends were cut back, 4 bases at V and 6 bases at J, with 19 bases in the middle. This chain's CDR3 is CASSGPGHLVREQYF. The CDR3, as DNA: TGCGCCAGCAGTGGTCCGGGACACTTAGTCCGCGAGCAGTACTTC.

There are a few counts of this clone. This chain connects TRBV30 to TRBJ2-5; 13 bases line up with TRBD2. CDR3 length: 15 amino acids. Germline trimming cut 4 bases from V and 4 bases from J; bases unmatched to any gene: 6. Germline CDR1 and CDR2: GTSNPN and SVGIG (reference sequence). The CDR3 is CAWTRLAGGRETQYF. The DNA for the CDR3 is TGTGCCTGGACCAGACTAGCGGGAGGAAGAGAGACCCAGTACTTC.

The V call is TRBV2, the J call TRBJ2-7, with 12 bases identical to TRBD2. This CDR3 is 15 amino acids long. Looked up from germline, CDR1 is SNHLY and CDR2 is FYNNEI. After removal of 5 bases from V and 2 bases from J, the junction contained 4 bases not matched to a gene. CDR3 region: CASSKGTSGPYEQYF. CDR3 nucleotide sequence: TGTGCCAGCAGTAAAGGGACTAGCGGGCCCTACGAGCAGTACTTC.

In this sample, this clone turned up once. The chain recombines TRBV7-5 with TRBJ1-1; the table's TRBD1 call for D was not verified on the DNA. TRBV7-5 is shown as a pseudogene. The CDR3 is 15 amino acids. The CDR3 here is CARSLEQGGSTEAFF. As DNA, the CDR3 is TGTGCCAGAAGCTTAGAGCAGGGGGGCAGCACTGAAGCTTTCTTT.

The rearrangement joins TRBV7-9 to TRBJ1-2; 10 nucleotides agree with TRBD1. V was clipped by 8 bases and J by 8 bases; unmatched bases: 8. Germline CDR1 reads SEHNR; CDR2 reads FQNEAQ (reference sequence). The CDR3 extends over 13 amino acids. The CDR3 bases are TGTGCCAGCCACAAGACAGGGGGCGAGGGCTACACCTTC. As protein: CASHKTGGEGYTF.

V and J are TRBV11-2 and TRBJ2-3, with TRBD2 matching 10 bases. V lost 0 bases to trimming and J lost 4 bases; unmatched junction nucleotides: 7. Germline CDR1 and CDR2: SGHAT and FQNNGV. The CDR3 contains 17 residues. The CDR3: CASSLEQTSGYSDTQYF. CDR3 bases: TGTGCCAGCAGCTTAGAACAGACTAGCGGGTATTCAGATACGCAGTATTTT.

This clone has a handful of counts. Here the CDR3 DNA reads TGTGCCAGCAGCTTAGTGGGGGGGGCGACTAATGAAAAACTGTTTTTT. Protein product: CASSLVGGATNEKLFF. The chain uses TRBV7-6 and TRBJ1-4, with D possibly matching TRBD1 (6 bases). This CDR3 spans 16 amino acids. CDR1 and CDR2 (germline): SGHVS, FNYEAQ. V was clipped by 1 base and J by 2 bases, with 11 bases between them. Based on the CDR3 plus reference TRBV7-6 and TRBJ1-4, the full variable domain is GAGVSQSPRYKVTKRGQDVALRCDPISGHVSLYWYRQALGQGPEFLTYFNYEAQQDKSGLPNDRFSAERPEGSISTLTIQRTEQRDSAMYRCASSLVGGATNEKLFFGSGTQLSVL.

The chain recombines TRBV19 with TRBJ2-2, with 7 bases lining up with TRBD1. This CDR3 is built from 15 residues. J gave up 6 bases and V 1 base, and 5 bases lay outside the gene matches. CDR1 and CDR2 (germline): LNHDA, SQIVND (reference sequence). CDR3 in DNA: TGTGCCAGTAGTATAGGACAGGGAGTTCCCGGGGAGCTGTTTTTT. It encodes CASSIGQGVPGELFF. Full variable domain (rest looked up from reference TRBV19 and TRBJ2-2): DGGITQSPKYLFRKEGQNVTLSCEQNLNHDAMYWYRQDPGQGLRLIYYSQIVNDFQKGDIAEGYSVSREKKESFPLTVTSAQKNPTAFYLCASSIGQGVPGELFFGEGSRLTVL.

V usage is TRBV6-6 and J usage is TRBJ2-3; 9 positions match TRBD2. V dropped 6 bases and J dropped 2; count of bases not matched to a gene: 9. Germline V lookup: CDR1 MNHNY, CDR2 SVGAGI (reference sequence). The CDR3 covers 16 residues. This CDR3 reads CASSRGGAGVTDTQYF. CDR3 nucleotide sequence: TGTGCCAGCAGCCGCGGGGGGGCGGGGGTCACAGATACGCAGTATTTT.